This T cell receptor beta chain appears in the sequencing data of a study of shared clonotypes between healthy human individuals. As for the study in general: Researchers assigned three CD4 naive, three CD4 memory, two CD8 naive and one CD8 memory plate to each donor. Broader study findings: The naive CD4 repertoires of a handful of donors were compared, and around 5.1% of clonotypes were shared. The researchers took only blood, and tissue repertoires probably look different.

Profiled with immunoSEQ multiplex PCR; TCRdb holds only in-frame clones, not every one. The sample holds approximately 720,000 clones, 72% seen once. The CDR3 has 13 amino acids. The germline gives CDR1 LNHDA, CDR2 SQIVND (reference sequence). V was pared by 4 bases and J by 5 bases, with 9 bases between. Note on this clone: Antigen specificity is unknown.

From CD4+ cells came CD45RA+ naive and CD45RA-negative memory subsets. The rearrangement joins TRBV19 to TRBJ1-5; D is unclear. The sequence was obtained from a woman in her 30s in good health. The sample taken for sequencing was memory CD4+ T cells sorted from blood. Subset given: CD45RA-negative fraction. The CDR3 DNA is TGTGCCAGTAGTACCACCACAGATCAGCCCCAGCATTTT. This codes for CASSTTTDQPQHF.